This TCR beta chain was sequenced in a study of cytomegalovirus exposure and HLA in healthy donors. Notes on the study in general: Listed as cytomegalovirus-associated were more than 150 TCR beta chains.

PCR used 60 Vbeta primers and 13 Jbeta primers. The repertoire was sequenced with immunoSEQ multiplex PCR; TCRdb's copy has only in-frame clones and lacks some. Of roughly 200,000 clones in the sample, roughly 10% were seen once. In its sample, this clone was seen a few times. Its target is unknown. Specimen: PBMCs. The receptor's source is a woman aged 30 to 39 in good health and CMV-seropositive.

The CDR3 DNA is TGCAGCGTGACCGGGACAGGGGCCCCGGGGGTCCAAGAGACCCAGTACTTC. This codes for CSVTGTGAPGVQETQYF. This rearrangement joins TRBV29-1 to TRBJ2-5; TRBD1 matches 10 bases. There are 17 residues in the CDR3. Trimming removed 6 bases from V and 1 base from J; junction bases left unmatched: 14. Germline CDR1 SQVTM, CDR2 ANQGSEA. The entire variable domain, with the rest obtained from reference TRBV29-1 and TRBJ2-5, is as follows: SAVISQKPSRDICQRGTSLTIQCQVDSQVTMMFWYRQQPGQSLTLIATANQGSEATYESGFVIDKFPISRPNLTFSTLTVSNMSPEDSSIYLCSVTGTGAPGVQETQYFGPGTRLLVL.